A single sample gave rise to the 19 T cell receptor beta chains below, sequenced in a study of CD8 T cells in ankylosing spondylitis. MiXCR, applied by TCRdb to the 5' RACE reads, yields one record per CDR3 protein. The profile covers about 240,000 distinct CDR3 sequences, with about 10% appearing a single time and 6% to 8% taken by the ten largest. The sequencing sample was made of blood, either unsorted or a sorted T cell fraction (not recorded which). The receptors stem from a male donor with ankylosing spondylitis or in good health (not recorded which).

There are many counts of this clonotype. The chain uses TRBV5-1 and TRBJ1-2, with no clear D. The CDR3 length is 16 residues. Germline CDR1 is SGHRS and CDR2 is YFSETQ. Trimming cost V 0 bases and J 5 bases, with 17 bases left between them. In DNA, the CDR3 is TGCGCCAGCAGCTTGGTTCTCGGTCAATCTAGTTATGGCTACACCTTC. Translating gives CASSLVLGQSSYGYTF.

Points on this clonotype: A junction boundary mismatches the germline segment, possibly from a read error. The chain joins TRBV28 to TRBJ1-4, with unresolved D. Germline lookup yields CDR1 MDHEN and CDR2 SYDVKM. This CDR3 comprises 11 residues. CDR3 in amino acids: CASSSNEKPFF. In DNA form, the CDR3 reads TGTGCCAGCAGCAGCAATGAAAAACCGTTTTTT. Complete variable domain (other parts from reference TRBV28 and TRBJ1-4): DVKVTQSSRYLVKRTGEKVFLECVQDMDHENMFWYRQDPGLGLRLIYFSYDVKMKEKGDIPEGYSVSREKKERFSLILESASTNQTSMYLCASSSNEKPFFGSGTQLSVL.

This clonotype was seen a handful of times. The chain uses TRBV11-2 and TRBJ2-7; 8 nucleotides match TRBD1. The germline gives CDR1 SGHAT, CDR2 FQNNGV. J gave up 4 bases and V 4 bases, and 12 bases lay outside the gene matches. CDR3 length equals 16 residues. The DNA of the CDR3 is TGTGCCAGCAGCTCCCCAGACAGGGGCCATAGTTACGAGCAGTACTTC. Translation: CASSSPDRGHSYEQYF. Based on the CDR3 plus reference TRBV11-2 and TRBJ2-7, the full variable domain is EAGVAQSPRYKIIEKRQSVAFWCNPISGHATLYWYQQILGQGPKLLIQFQNNGVVDDSQLPKDRFSAERLKGVDSTLKIQPAKLEDSAVYLCASSSPDRGHSYEQYFGPGTRLTVT.

This clonotype was detected many times. This chain connects TRBV5-1 to TRBJ2-1; a possible D gene is TRBD1 (6 bases). CDR1 is SGHRS, CDR2 YFSETQ, per germline. The V and J ends lost 3 bases and 4 bases respectively, with 8 bases between them. CDR3 size: 13 residues. Written as DNA, the CDR3 is TGCGCCAGCAGCTATGGGACATACAATGAGCAGTTCTTC. Translated: CASSYGTYNEQFF.

This clonotype was recorded a few times. This chain uses TRBV29-1 with TRBJ2-1; D call uncertain. CDR1 SQVTM and CDR2 ANQGSEA come from the germline V gene. Trimming removed 5 bases at V and 4 bases at J, with 6 bases between. The CDR3 has 11 residues. This CDR3 is CSVSNYNEQFF. Here the CDR3 DNA reads TGCAGCGTTTCGAATTACAATGAGCAGTTCTTC.

The rearrangement joins TRBV29-1 to TRBJ2-3, with D possibly matching TRBD2 (5 bases). The V gene's germline CDR1 is SQVTM and CDR2 ANQGSEA. The CDR3 runs to 14 residues. Trimming left V 6 bases short and J 1 base short, with 14 bases between. The CDR3 is CSVMDFRRTDTQYF. Here the CDR3 DNA reads TGCAGCGTGATGGACTTCCGTCGCACAGATACGCAGTATTTT.

This clonotype was picked up many times. V and J are TRBV5-1 and TRBJ1-1, with no clear D. The CDR3 sequence is 17 residues long. The V gene's germline CDR1 is SGHRS and CDR2 YFSETQ. V was clipped by 5 bases and J by 0 bases, with 20 bases between them. CDR3 coding DNA: TGCGCCAGCAGTCGTGGGCTGGGCGGATCCCTGAACACTGAAGCTTTCTTT. Its protein is CASSRGLGGSLNTEAFF.

This clonotype was seen a few times. The V gene is TRBV12-3 or TRBV12-4, the J gene TRBJ1-2; 9 positions agree with TRBD1. V trimming: 1 base; J trimming: 6 bases; junction bases outside the gene matches: 6. The CDR3 covers 15 residues. CDR3 sequence reads: CASSLVFGTGHGYTF. In DNA form, the CDR3 reads TGTGCCAGCAGTTTAGTTTTCGGGACAGGGCATGGCTACACCTTC.

This clonotype was seen only a few times. The CDR3 nucleotides read TGCGCCAGCAGCTTGAGTGGGTTGACTAGCGGGAGGCGCGAGCAGTACTTC. It translates to CASSLSGLTSGRREQYF. The genes are TRBV5-1 and TRBJ2-7; 13 bases line up with TRBD2. Germline values: CDR1 SGHRS, CDR2 YFSETQ. The V segment lost 1 base and the J segment 6 bases; nucleotides outside the gene matches: 10. This CDR3 has 17 residues.

The chain recombines TRBV20-1 with TRBJ1-2; 9 nucleotides align to TRBD1. Unmatched junction bases numbered 7, after V lost 6 bases and J lost 2 bases. Per germline, CDR1 DFQATT and CDR2 SNEGSKA (reference sequence). The CDR3 runs 14 residues. This CDR3 is CSATGGPSNYGYTF. CDR3 in DNA: TGCAGTGCCACAGGGGGCCCCTCGAACTATGGCTACACCTTC.

This clonotype was picked up many times. The CDR3 is CASTPRTGANVLTF. The CDR3 nucleotides read TGTGCCAGCACCCCCAGGACTGGGGCCAACGTCCTGACTTTC. This chain links TRBV12-3 or TRBV12-4 with TRBJ2-6; D unresolved. This CDR3 is built from 14 residues. Trimming left V 7 bases short and J 2 bases short, with 9 bases between.

This clonotype turned up a few times. The chain combines TRBV5-1 with TRBJ2-3; D possibly uses TRBD1 or TRBD2 (5 bases each). The V end was cut by 1 base, the J end by 8 bases, with 17 bases between. CDR1 and CDR2 (germline): SGHRS, YFSETQ. This CDR3 is built from 15 residues. CDR3 DNA sequence: TGCGCCAGCAGCTTGTTCGGGGACCCCATGGGTACGCAGTATTTT. It is translated as CASSLFGDPMGTQYF.

The chain carries TRBV20-1 and TRBJ2-1; D not resolved. Germline V gives CDR1 DFQATT, CDR2 SNEGSKA (reference sequence). The CDR3 runs to 13 residues. V gave up 1 base and J gave up 7 bases, with 11 bases separating them. DNA for the CDR3: TGCAGTGCTAGAGCTGTCTCCCCTAATGAGCAGTTCTTC. Amino acid sequence: CSARAVSPNEQFF.

This clonotype has more than one count but fewer than ten. The chain joins TRBV7-2 to TRBJ1-5; D unclear. The CDR3 has 15 residues. Germline V CDR1 and CDR2: SGHTA, FQGNSA. Trimming left V 5 bases short and J 2 bases short, with 13 bases between. CDR3 in DNA: TGTGCCAGCAGCATCGACCCAGGAGGCAATCAGCCCCAGCATTTT. Translated, it gives CASSIDPGGNQPQHF.

This clonotype occurred a few times. DNA of the CDR3: TGTGCCAGCAGAAACACCTCCGGCGCAACTAATGAAAAACTGTTTTTT. This codes for CASRNTSGATNEKLFF. J is TRBJ1-4 and V is TRBV2; D is undetermined. This CDR3 has 16 amino acids. Trimming shortened V by 6 bases and J by 0 bases, and 14 bases separated the two germline ends. Germline lookup yields CDR1 SNHLY and CDR2 FYNNEI.

The chain employs TRBV7-2 and TRBJ2-3; a weak D match, TRBD1 (6 bases). Germline values: CDR1 SGHTA, CDR2 FQGNSA. This CDR3 has 15 amino acids. V was shortened by 2 bases and J by 4 bases, with 13 bases between the two germline ends. The CDR3 is CASSLTWGLSDTQYF. DNA for the CDR3: TGTGCCAGCAGCTTAACCTGGGGGCTTTCAGATACGCAGTATTTT.

This clonotype was seen a handful of times. The V gene is TRBV5-6, the J gene TRBJ1-1; D remains ambiguous. The germline V gene has CDR1 SGHDT and CDR2 YYEEEE. The CDR3 runs 14 residues. Trimming cost V 4 bases and J 1 base, with 11 bases left between them. CDR3 amino acids: CASSPIRGNTEAFF. The CDR3 bases are TGTGCCAGCAGCCCGATTCGAGGGAACACTGAAGCTTTCTTT.

This clonotype was recorded many times. This chain connects TRBV20-1 to TRBJ1-5, with D unclear. The CDR3 has 13 amino acids. Trimming removed 1 base at V and 9 bases at J, with 13 bases between. The germline gives CDR1 DFQATT, CDR2 SNEGSKA (reference sequence). This chain's CDR3 is CSARVVGNWPQHF. The CDR3 bases are TGCAGTGCTAGAGTGGTTGGGAACTGGCCCCAGCATTTT.

The rearrangement joins TRBV28 to TRBJ1-3; 7 bases align to TRBD1. The CDR3 extends over 13 amino acids. J lost 4 bases, V lost 5 bases, and 2 bases had no gene match. Looked up from germline, CDR1 is MDHEN and CDR2 is SYDVKM. The CDR3 spells CASSPDRGNTIYF. The DNA for the CDR3 is TGTGCCAGCAGTCCGGACAGGGGAAACACCATATATTTT.